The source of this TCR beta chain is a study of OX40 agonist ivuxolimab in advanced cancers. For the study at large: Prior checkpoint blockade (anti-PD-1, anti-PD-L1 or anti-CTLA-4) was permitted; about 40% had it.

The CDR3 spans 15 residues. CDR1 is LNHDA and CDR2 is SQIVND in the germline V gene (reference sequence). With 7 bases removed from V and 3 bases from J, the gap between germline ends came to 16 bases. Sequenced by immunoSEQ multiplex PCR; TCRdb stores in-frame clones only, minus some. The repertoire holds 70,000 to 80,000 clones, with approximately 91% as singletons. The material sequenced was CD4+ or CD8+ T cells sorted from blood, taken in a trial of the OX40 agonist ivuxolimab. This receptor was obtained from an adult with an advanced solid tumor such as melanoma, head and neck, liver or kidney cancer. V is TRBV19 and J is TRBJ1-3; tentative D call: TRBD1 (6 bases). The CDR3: CASKQDRSGGNTIYF. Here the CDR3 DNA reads TGTGCCAGTAAACAAGACAGGTCGGGTGGAAACACCATATATTTT. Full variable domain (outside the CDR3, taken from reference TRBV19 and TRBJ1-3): DGGITQSPKYLFRKEGQNVTLSCEQNLNHDAMYWYRQDPGQGLRLIYYSQIVNDFQKGDIAEGYSVSREKKESFPLTVTSAQKNPTAFYLCASKQDRSGGNTIYFGEGSWLTVV.